The clone carrying this TCR beta chain is a singleton in its sample. Its antigen is still unknown. The source of the sample is a study of cytomegalovirus exposure and HLA in healthy donors. The study's findings and limits: A later analysis reportedly identified an Asian-associated ancestry cluster as carrying fewer N-insertions than the roughly 700-donor mean. Researchers reported in a later analysis that common viral pathogens appeared linked to several top clusters. Presence/absence analyses rested on an assumption that sequencing depth was roughly uniform across donors.

PCR involved 60 Vbeta and 13 Jbeta primers. The repertoire was sequenced with immunoSEQ multiplex PCR; TCRdb's copy has only in-frame clones and lacks some. The data hold around 100,000 clones, with 74% observed a single time. V lost 0 bases to trimming and J lost 0 bases; unmatched junction nucleotides: 11. The germline V gene encodes CDR1 SGHRS and CDR2 YFSETQ. The CDR3 is 18 residues long. The receptor was derived from a man aged 45-65 years in good health and CMV-seropositive. Sequenced sample: PBMCs. The genes are TRBV5-1 and TRBJ2-7, with 8 bases that match TRBD1. CDR3 sequence: CASSLGGLWDRSSYEQYF. In DNA, the CDR3 is TGCGCCAGCAGCTTGGGAGGTTTATGGGACAGGAGCTCCTACGAGCAGTACTTC.